Listed here are 9 T cell receptor beta chains from one sample, sequenced in a study of T-cell reconstitution after alpha-beta-depleted transplantation in children. Unique molecular identifiers were built into the TCRbeta library. TCRdb re-analysed the PCR reads in MiXCR, keeping a single row per CDR3 protein. The data hold 600,000 to 700,000 distinct CDR3 sequences, with roughly 14% observed a single time. The sample here was PBMCs, taken before TCRalphabeta/CD19-depleted stem cell transplant. Receptors were obtained from a girl aged 2-10 years with congenital amegakaryocytic thrombocytopenia, due to receive a stem cell transplant.

This clonotype was detected only a few times. The chain carries TRBV20-1 and TRBJ1-4, with TRBD1 matching over 7 bases. The V segment lost 6 bases and the J segment 5 bases; nucleotides outside the gene matches: 15. Germline V gives CDR1 DFQATT, CDR2 SNEGSKA (reference sequence). The CDR3 loop spans 16 amino acids. The DNA for the CDR3 is TGCAGTGCACCAACTAGGGGGCGCGGAGGAAATGAAAAACTGTTTTTT. Residues: CSAPTRGRGGNEKLFF.

This clonotype was seen many times. V gene TRBV29-1 combines with J gene TRBJ1-1; 7 bases match TRBD1. This CDR3 spans 13 amino acids. CDR1 and CDR2 (germline): SQVTM, ANQGSEA. The J segment lost 0 bases and the V segment lost 8 bases, leaving 6 bases of the junction unmatched. CDR3: CSSTGIMNTEAFF. The CDR3 bases are TGCAGCTCGACAGGGATAATGAACACTGAAGCTTTCTTT.

This clonotype was observed many times. The chain carries TRBV29-1 and TRBJ2-1, with 11 bases lining up with TRBD2. V trimming: 8 bases; J trimming: 7 bases; junction bases outside the gene matches: 7. The CDR3 is 13 residues long. Per the germline V gene, CDR1 is SQVTM and CDR2 is ANQGSEA. The CDR3 spells CSCGTSGKNEQFF. CDR3 nucleotide sequence: TGCAGCTGTGGGACTAGCGGTAAAAATGAGCAGTTCTTC.

The chain recombines TRBV20-1 with TRBJ1-2; possibly TRBD1 for D (6 bases). CDR3 size: 16 residues. V dropped 0 bases and J dropped 3 bases, with 17 bases sitting between them. CDR1 is DFQATT, CDR2 SNEGSKA, per germline (reference sequence). In DNA form, the CDR3 reads TGCAGTGCTAGAGATAAAGACACAGGGCGCGACTATGGCTACACCTTC. Its translation: CSARDKDTGRDYGYTF.

V and J are TRBV20-1 and TRBJ2-7; D unresolved. This CDR3 has 12 residues. Looked up from germline, CDR1 is DFQATT and CDR2 is SNEGSKA (reference sequence). V lost 3 bases and J lost 6, with 12 bases in between. Here the CDR3 DNA reads TGCAGTGCTAGCCCGGGTTCGGGCGAGCAGTACTTC. Its protein is CSASPGSGEQYF.

This chain uses TRBV12-3 or TRBV12-4 with TRBJ2-3; no clear D. The CDR3 covers 17 residues. Deletions cut 4 bases from V and 4 bases from J, with 21 bases between. In nucleotides, the CDR3 is TGTGCCAGCAGTTCCTCCCGCTTAGCTTCCCTTCCAGATACGCAGTATTTT. Translated: CASSSSRLASLPDTQYF.

Remarks on this clonotype: Here the CDR3 omits its conserved ending phenylalanine or tryptophan, so a read error is the likely source. This chain uses TRBV24-1 with TRBJ2-1; tentatively, D is TRBD2 (5 bases). The CDR3 contains 15 residues. Germline loops: CDR1 KGHDR, CDR2 SFDVKD. V was pared by 1 base and J by 2 bases, with 8 bases between. DNA for the CDR3: TGTGCCACCAGTGATTTAGCGGAAACCTACAATGAGCAGTTCTCC. Its protein product is CATSDLAETYNEQFS.

In this sample, this clonotype turned up many times. The J gene is TRBJ2-6, the V gene TRBV5-1, with D uncertain. Per germline, CDR1 SGHRS and CDR2 YFSETQ. This CDR3 is 15 amino acids long. V was trimmed by 2 bases and J by 0 bases, leaving 6 bases between them. CDR3 sequence: CASSFIDSGANVLTF. In DNA, the CDR3 is TGCGCCAGCAGCTTTATCGACTCTGGGGCCAACGTCCTGACTTTC. The variable domain in full, completed from reference TRBV5-1 and TRBJ2-6, reads KAGVTQTPRYLIKTRGQQVTLSCSPISGHRSVSWYQQTPGQGLQFLFEYFSETQRNKGNFPGRFSGRQFSNSRSEMNVSTLELGDSALYLCASSFIDSGANVLTFGAGSRLTVL.

This clonotype was seen ten or more times. The chain links TRBV20-1 to TRBJ2-2; D might be TRBD1 (7 bases). Trimming cost V 0 bases and J 6 bases, with 17 bases left between them. This CDR3 region has 16 residues. The germline gives CDR1 DFQATT, CDR2 SNEGSKA (reference sequence). CDR3 sequence reads: CSARDASRGDAGELFF. Written as DNA, the CDR3 is TGCAGTGCTAGAGATGCTTCCAGGGGGGATGCCGGGGAGCTGTTTTTT.